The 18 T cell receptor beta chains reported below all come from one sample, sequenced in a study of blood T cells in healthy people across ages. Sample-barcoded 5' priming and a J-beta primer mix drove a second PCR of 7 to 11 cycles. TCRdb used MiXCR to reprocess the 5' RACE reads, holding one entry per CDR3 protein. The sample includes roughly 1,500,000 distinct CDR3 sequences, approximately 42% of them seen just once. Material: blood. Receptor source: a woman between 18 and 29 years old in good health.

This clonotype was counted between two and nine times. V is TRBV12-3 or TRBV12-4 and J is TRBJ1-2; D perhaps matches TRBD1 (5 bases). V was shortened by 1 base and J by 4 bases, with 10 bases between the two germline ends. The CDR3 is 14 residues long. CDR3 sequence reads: CASSLVGETYGYTF. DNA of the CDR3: TGTGCCAGCAGTTTAGTGGGGGAGACCTATGGCTACACCTTC.

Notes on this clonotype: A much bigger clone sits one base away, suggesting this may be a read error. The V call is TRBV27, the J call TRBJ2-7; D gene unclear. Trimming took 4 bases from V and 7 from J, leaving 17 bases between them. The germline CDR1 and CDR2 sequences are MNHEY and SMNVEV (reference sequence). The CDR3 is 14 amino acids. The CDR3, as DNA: TGTGCCAGCAGTTCTAGGCTTACCTTCTCTGAGCAGTACTTC. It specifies CASSSRLTFSEQYF.

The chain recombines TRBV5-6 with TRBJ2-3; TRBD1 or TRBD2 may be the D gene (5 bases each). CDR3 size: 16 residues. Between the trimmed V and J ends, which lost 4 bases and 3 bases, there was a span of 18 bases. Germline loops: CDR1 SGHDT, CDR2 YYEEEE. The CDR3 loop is CASSPPGTILTDTQYF. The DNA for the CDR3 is TGTGCCAGCAGCCCCCCCGGGACGATTCTTACAGATACGCAGTATTTT.

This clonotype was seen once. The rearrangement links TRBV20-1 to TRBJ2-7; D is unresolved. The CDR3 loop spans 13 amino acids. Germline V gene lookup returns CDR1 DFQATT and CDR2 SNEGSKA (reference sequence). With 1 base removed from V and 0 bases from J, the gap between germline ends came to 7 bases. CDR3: CSARVRNSYEQYF. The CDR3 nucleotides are TGCAGTGCTAGAGTGCGAAACTCCTACGAGCAGTACTTC.

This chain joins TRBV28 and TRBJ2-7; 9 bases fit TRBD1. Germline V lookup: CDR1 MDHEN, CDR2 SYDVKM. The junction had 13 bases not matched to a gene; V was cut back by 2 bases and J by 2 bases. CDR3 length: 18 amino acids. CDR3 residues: CASSLESRDRDSAYEQYF. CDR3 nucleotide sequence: TGTGCCAGCAGTTTAGAGTCCCGGGACAGGGACTCAGCCTACGAGCAGTACTTC.

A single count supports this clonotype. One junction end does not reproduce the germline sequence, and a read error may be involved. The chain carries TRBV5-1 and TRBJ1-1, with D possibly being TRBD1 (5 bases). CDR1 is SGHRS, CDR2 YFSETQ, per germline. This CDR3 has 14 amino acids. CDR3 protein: CASGGGGDHTEVFF. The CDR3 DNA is TGCGCCAGCGGGGGTGGGGGGGACCACACTGAAGTTTTCTTT. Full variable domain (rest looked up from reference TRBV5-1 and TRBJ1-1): KAGVTQTPRYLIKTRGQQVTLSCSPISGHRSVSWYQQTPGQGLQFLFEYFSETQRNKGNFPGRFSGRQFSNSRSEMNVSTLELGDSALYLCASGGGGDHTEVFFGQGTRLTVV.

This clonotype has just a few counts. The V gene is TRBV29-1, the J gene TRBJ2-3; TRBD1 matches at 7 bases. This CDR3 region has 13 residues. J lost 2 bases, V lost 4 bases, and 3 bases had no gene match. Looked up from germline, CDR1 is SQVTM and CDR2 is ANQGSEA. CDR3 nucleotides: TGCAGCGTTGCGACAGGGACCACAGATACGCAGTATTTT. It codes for CSVATGTTDTQYF.

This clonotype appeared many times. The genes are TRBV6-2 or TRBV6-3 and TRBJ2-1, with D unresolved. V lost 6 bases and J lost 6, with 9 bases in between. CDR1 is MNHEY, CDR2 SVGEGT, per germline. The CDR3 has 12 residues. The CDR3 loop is CASSYIGNEQFF. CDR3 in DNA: TGTGCCAGCAGCTATATCGGCAATGAGCAGTTCTTC.

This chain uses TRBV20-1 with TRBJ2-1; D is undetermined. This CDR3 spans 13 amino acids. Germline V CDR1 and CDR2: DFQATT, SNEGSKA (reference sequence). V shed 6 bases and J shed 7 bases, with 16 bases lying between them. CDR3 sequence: CSATVPGANEQFF. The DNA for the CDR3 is TGCAGTGCGACCGTTCCGGGCGCGAATGAGCAGTTCTTC.

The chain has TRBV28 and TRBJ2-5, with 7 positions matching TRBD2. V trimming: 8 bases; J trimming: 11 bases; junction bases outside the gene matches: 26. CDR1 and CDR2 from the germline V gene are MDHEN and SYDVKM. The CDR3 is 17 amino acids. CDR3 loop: CASPSIWGGISYNEQYF. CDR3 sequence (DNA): TGTGCCAGCCCCTCAATCTGGGGGGGGATTTCCTACAATGAGCAGTACTTC.

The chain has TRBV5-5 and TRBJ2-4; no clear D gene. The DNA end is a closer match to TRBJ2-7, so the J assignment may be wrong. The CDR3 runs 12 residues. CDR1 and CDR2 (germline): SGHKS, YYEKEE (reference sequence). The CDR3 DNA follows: TGTGCCAGCAGCTACCCCCCGGACGAGCAGTACTTC. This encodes CASSYPPDEQYF.

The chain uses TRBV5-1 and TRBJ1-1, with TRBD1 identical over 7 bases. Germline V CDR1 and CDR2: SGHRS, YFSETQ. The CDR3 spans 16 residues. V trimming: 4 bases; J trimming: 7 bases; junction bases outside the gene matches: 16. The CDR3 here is CASSVRASGGSYEAFF. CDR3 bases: TGCGCCAGCAGCGTTAGAGCTTCAGGGGGATCCTATGAAGCTTTCTTT.

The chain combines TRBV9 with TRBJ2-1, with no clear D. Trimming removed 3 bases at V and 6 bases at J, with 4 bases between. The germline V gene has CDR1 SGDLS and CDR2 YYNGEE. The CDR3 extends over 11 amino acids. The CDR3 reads CASSALNEQFF. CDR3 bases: TGTGCCAGCAGCGCCCTCAATGAGCAGTTCTTC.

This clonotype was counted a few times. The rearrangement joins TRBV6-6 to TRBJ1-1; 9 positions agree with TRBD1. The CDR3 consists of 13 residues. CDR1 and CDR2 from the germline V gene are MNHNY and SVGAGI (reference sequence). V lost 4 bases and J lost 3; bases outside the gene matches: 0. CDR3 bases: TGTGCCAGCAGTTGGACAGGGGACACTGAAGCTTTCTTT. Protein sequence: CASSWTGDTEAFF.

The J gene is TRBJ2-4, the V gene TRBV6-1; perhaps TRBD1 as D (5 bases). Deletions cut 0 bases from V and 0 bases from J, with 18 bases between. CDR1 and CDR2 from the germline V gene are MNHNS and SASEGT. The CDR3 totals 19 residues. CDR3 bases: TGTGCCAGCAGTGAAGCAGGTGGGGCAGGGATTATAGCCAAAAACATTCAGTACTTC. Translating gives CASSEAGGAGIIAKNIQYF.

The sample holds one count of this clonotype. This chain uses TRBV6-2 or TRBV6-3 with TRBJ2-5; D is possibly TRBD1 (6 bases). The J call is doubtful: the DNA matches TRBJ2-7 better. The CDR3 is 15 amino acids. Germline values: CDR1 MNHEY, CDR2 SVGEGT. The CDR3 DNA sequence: TGTGCCAGCAGGCCCCTGGGACAAGGAATCTACGAGCAGTACTTC. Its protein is CASRPLGQGIYEQYF.

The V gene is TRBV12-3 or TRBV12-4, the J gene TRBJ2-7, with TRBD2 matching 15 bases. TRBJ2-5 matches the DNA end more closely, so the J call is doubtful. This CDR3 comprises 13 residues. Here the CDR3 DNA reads TGTGCCACCGGACTAGCGGGAGGGGAGACCCAGTACTTC. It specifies CATGLAGGETQYF.

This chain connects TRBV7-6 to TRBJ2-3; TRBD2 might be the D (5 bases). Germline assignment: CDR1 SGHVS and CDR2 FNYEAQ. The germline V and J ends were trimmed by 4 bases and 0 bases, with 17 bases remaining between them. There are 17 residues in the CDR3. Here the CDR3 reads CASSYPEGGSSTDTQYF. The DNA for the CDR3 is TGTGCCAGCAGCTACCCCGAGGGCGGTTCTAGCACAGATACGCAGTATTTT.